This TCR beta chain appears in the sequencing data of a study of T-cell reconstitution after alpha-beta-depleted transplantation in children. Findings and limits, study-wide: Newly produced T cells mostly accounted for T-cell counts and diversity one year post-transplant. The study reportedly traced alpha-beta T cells about two months after transplant to several hundred expanded graft clones. Surviving recipient cells, namely T cells and thymic progenitors, were the source of high day-60 TCRbeta diversity in some patients.

TCRbeta library preparation incorporated unique molecular identifiers. TCRdb ran MiXCR on the PCR reads and lists one entry per CDR3 protein. The data show over 200,000 distinct CDR3 sequences, under 20% seen once. This clonotype appeared a few times. The antigen remains unidentified. The source was PBMCs, mostly from graft donor cells, collected 360 days after TCRalphabeta/CD19-depleted stem cell transplant. The TCR comes from a male patient under 10 years old who had a stem cell transplant for acute lymphoblastic leukemia, so the T cells may come from the graft donor.

The DNA for the CDR3 is TGTGCCAGCAGTTTGCTGATGGGGGGCAATCAGCCCCAGCATTTT. Translation: CASSLLMGGNQPQHF. V gene TRBV27 combines with J gene TRBJ1-5, with D possibly matching TRBD1 (5 bases). In germline, CDR1 is MNHEY, CDR2 SMNVEV (reference sequence). The V end was cut by 3 bases, the J end by 2 bases, with 11 bases between. The CDR3 contains 15 residues.